A single sample is the source of the 22 T cell receptor beta chains below, sequenced in a study of radiotherapy plus CTLA-4 blockade in lung cancer. Clones were sequenced by immunoSEQ multiplex PCR, and TCRdb holds only the in-frame ones, with some missing. The profile shows 43,000 or so clones, roughly 73% of them singletons. The source material was peripheral blood, sampled from a patient treated with radiotherapy plus ipilimumab. The receptors come from a human donor with non-small cell lung cancer who had a complete response to radiotherapy plus ipilimumab.

V and J are TRBV5-1 and TRBJ2-2, with 10 bases that match TRBD1. J was trimmed by 5 bases and V by 4 bases; bases with no gene match: 5. Germline V gene data show CDR1 as SGHRS and CDR2 as YFSETQ. The CDR3 is 15 amino acids. CDR3 in DNA: TGCGCCAGCAGCCACCGGGACAGGGGTACCGGGGAGCTGTTTTTT. Translated: CASSHRDRGTGELFF.

This sequence joins TRBV7-8 and TRBJ2-5; TRBD2 might be the D (5 bases). V lost 5 bases to trimming and J lost 3 bases, with 13 bases between them. CDR3 length equals 14 residues. Germline CDR1 reads SGHVS; CDR2 reads FQNEAQ. The CDR3 nucleotides read TGTGCCAGCAGCCCCGGAGGTTTGAAAGAGACCCAGTACTTC. Translating gives CASSPGGLKETQYF.

The chain carries TRBV7-6 and TRBJ2-6; TRBD1 aligns across 8 bases. Germline values: CDR1 SGHVS, CDR2 FNYEAQ. V shed 5 bases, J shed 0 bases, and the junction held 12 bases outside the gene matches. The CDR3 totals 19 residues. DNA of the CDR3: TGTGCCAGCAGCCCCCTCCGGACAGGGCACCTCTCTGGGGCCAACGTCCTGACTTTC. It is translated as CASSPLRTGHLSGANVLTF.

The chain has TRBV27 and TRBJ2-2, with a tentative D call TRBD1 (6 bases). The germline CDR1 and CDR2 sequences are MNHEY and SMNVEV (reference sequence). The CDR3 has 15 residues. V was shortened by 3 bases and J by 6 bases, with 14 bases between the two germline ends. CDR3 in DNA: TGTGCCAGCAGTTTCTCCGGACAGTTTCCCGGGGAGCTGTTTTTT. Residues: CASSFSGQFPGELFF.

This clone was recorded a few times. The chain links TRBV4-3 to TRBJ2-5; weak D call: TRBD1 (6 bases). CDR3 length: 15 residues. Germline V gives CDR1 LGHNA, CDR2 YSLEER. V was shortened by 0 bases and J by 4 bases, with 12 bases between the two germline ends. CDR3 sequence: CASSQDEGRGETQYF. The DNA of the CDR3 is TGCGCCAGCAGCCAAGATGAGGGCAGGGGAGAGACCCAGTACTTC.

Only a few counts were recorded for this clone. CDR3 in amino acids: CAIGAEQPQHF. The CDR3 region has the DNA TGTGCCATCGGGGCAGAACAGCCCCAGCATTTT. The V call is TRBV10-3, the J call TRBJ1-5; D perhaps matches TRBD1 (5 bases). CDR1 is ENHRY, CDR2 SYGVKD, per germline. V lost 8 bases and J 7 bases, leaving 9 bases between the germline ends. The CDR3 is 11 residues long.

The chain is built from TRBV4-1 and TRBJ2-1; 12 bases line up with TRBD2. This CDR3 has 16 amino acids. The trim removed 0 bases at V and 11 bases at J, leaving 8 bases unmatched. The germline CDR1 and CDR2 sequences are MGHRA and YSYEKL. CDR3 coding DNA: TGCGCCAGCAGCCAAGAAAAGCTAGCGGGAGGGCCGAAGCAGTTCTTC. It translates to CASSQEKLAGGPKQFF.

The chain uses TRBV19 and TRBJ2-7; weak D call: TRBD2 (5 bases). V was shortened by 6 bases and J by 2 bases, with 17 bases between the two germline ends. This CDR3 region has 15 residues. From germline, CDR1 is LNHDA and CDR2 SQIVND (reference sequence). The CDR3: CASRHRESGTYEQYF. CDR3 DNA: TGTGCCAGTAGACACCGGGAAAGCGGTACCTACGAGCAGTACTTC.

The chain carries TRBV7-9 and TRBJ1-1; 8 nucleotides match TRBD1. The CDR3 extends over 14 amino acids. Looked up from germline, CDR1 is SEHNR and CDR2 is FQNEAQ (reference sequence). Trimming removed 5 bases from V and 6 bases from J; junction bases left unmatched: 8. The CDR3 bases are TGTGCCAGCAGCCTCACCTCGGACAGGGCTGAAGCTTTCTTT. Its protein is CASSLTSDRAEAFF.

This clone was picked up a small number of times. This chain links TRBV9 with TRBJ2-1; tentatively, D is TRBD2 (5 bases). Trimming removed 2 bases from V and 7 bases from J, with 16 bases in between. This CDR3 region has 15 residues. Germline V gene lookup returns CDR1 SGDLS and CDR2 YYNGEE. The CDR3 DNA sequence: TGTGCCAGCAGCGTGGAGGTGGGTCTGGGTAATGAGCAGTTCTTC. Translating gives CASSVEVGLGNEQFF.

V is TRBV7-9 and J is TRBJ2-1, with 8 bases matching TRBD2. Germline V CDR1 and CDR2: SEHNR, FQNEAQ (reference sequence). Trimming took 5 bases from V and 3 from J; bases not matched to a gene: 6. The CDR3 length is 15 residues. CDR3 protein: CASSSTSGYYNEQFF. The CDR3 DNA sequence: TGTGCCAGCAGCAGTACTAGCGGATACTACAATGAGCAGTTCTTC.

The chain recombines TRBV19 with TRBJ1-1; tentative D call: TRBD1 (5 bases). The CDR3 spans 13 residues. Germline V gene sequence: CDR1 LNHDA, CDR2 SQIVND (reference sequence). V was pared by 3 bases and J by 11 bases, with 16 bases between. CDR3: CASSMDPGRRAFF. CDR3 coding DNA: TGTGCCAGTAGTATGGACCCAGGGAGGCGCGCTTTCTTT.

This clone turned up a few times. The chain joins TRBV5-6 to TRBJ1-1, with TRBD1 identical over 11 bases. Germline values: CDR1 SGHDT, CDR2 YYEEEE. J lost 5 bases, V lost 1 base, and 1 base had no gene match. This CDR3 spans 14 amino acids. CDR3 in amino acids: CASSLWDRGTEAFF. The CDR3 nucleotides are TGTGCCAGCAGCTTGTGGGACAGGGGGACTGAAGCTTTCTTT.

This sequence joins TRBV5-6 and TRBJ1-1; 11 bases agree with TRBD1. CDR1 SGHDT and CDR2 YYEEEE come from the germline V gene. With 5 bases clipped from V and 3 bases from J, the junction kept 6 bases outside the gene matches. The CDR3 covers 15 residues. The CDR3 DNA is TGTGCCAGCAGGCGGACAGGGGGCGCGGACACTGAAGCTTTCTTT. This gives the protein CASRRTGGADTEAFF. Complete variable domain (other parts from reference TRBV5-6 and TRBJ1-1): DAGVTQSPTHLIKTRGQQVTLRCSPKSGHDTVSWYQQALGQGPQFIFQYYEEEERQRGNFPDRFSGHQFPNYSSELNVNALLLGDSALYLCASRRTGGADTEAFFGQGTRLTVV.

The chain employs TRBV18 and TRBJ2-5; TRBD1 aligns across 11 bases. Germline V gene data show CDR1 as KGHSH and CDR2 as LQKENI. The junction had 0 bases not matched to a gene; V was cut back by 1 base and J by 5 bases. The CDR3 sequence is 14 residues long. The CDR3, as DNA: TGTGCCAGCTCACCACGGGACAGGGGGGAGACCCAGTACTTC. Amino acids: CASSPRDRGETQYF.

This clone has only one observation. The chain uses TRBV2 and TRBJ1-1; tentatively, D is TRBD1 (5 bases). Germline V gene lookup returns CDR1 SNHLY and CDR2 FYNNEI. CDR3 length equals 15 residues. V dropped 5 bases and J dropped 0 bases, with 13 bases sitting between them. CDR3 sequence reads: CASSQDNALNTEAFF. The CDR3 coding sequence is TGTGCCAGCAGTCAGGACAACGCCTTGAACACTGAAGCTTTCTTT. The variable domain in full, completed from reference TRBV2 and TRBJ1-1, reads EPEVTQTPSHQVTQMGQEVILRCVPISNHLYFYWYRQILGQKVEFLVSFYNNEISEKSEIFDDQFSVERPDGSNFTLKIRSTKLEDSAMYFCASSQDNALNTEAFFGQGTRLTVV.

This chain connects TRBV4-1 to TRBJ2-1; perhaps TRBD1 as D (6 bases). CDR3 length equals 19 residues. The V end was cut by 0 bases, the J end by 7 bases, with 25 bases between. The germline CDR1 and CDR2 sequences are MGHRA and YSYEKL. In nucleotides, the CDR3 is TGCGCCAGCAGCCAAGAAGGTCGGGGCGGTATGAGGGGGTGGAATGAGCAGTTCTTC. Translating it yields CASSQEGRGGMRGWNEQFF.

The rearrangement links TRBV6-1 to TRBJ1-1, with D maybe TRBD1 (5 bases). V lost 6 bases to trimming and J lost 0 bases, with 14 bases between them. The CDR3 totals 15 residues. Germline-derived CDR1 and CDR2 are MNHNS and SASEGT. CDR3 nucleotides: TGTGCCAGCAGGCTCGGGGGGGGGTTGAACACTGAAGCTTTCTTT. This codes for CASRLGGGLNTEAFF.

The rearrangement links TRBV19 to TRBJ2-4; D unresolved. The V and J ends lost 5 bases and 0 bases respectively, with 14 bases between them. The CDR3 contains 16 residues. Germline CDR1 LNHDA, CDR2 SQIVND (reference sequence). This CDR3 is CASSGPTGLAKNIQYF. For the CDR3, the DNA is TGTGCCAGTAGTGGCCCCACCGGGTTAGCCAAAAACATTCAGTACTTC.

The rearrangement links TRBV6-1 to TRBJ1-5; possible D gene TRBD1, 5 bases. V gave up 1 base and J gave up 7 bases, with 14 bases separating them. Germline lookup yields CDR1 MNHNS and CDR2 SASEGT. CDR3 size: 15 residues. The CDR3 sequence is CASSEVTVSLQPQHF. In DNA form, the CDR3 reads TGTGCCAGCAGTGAAGTGACAGTAAGCCTGCAGCCCCAGCATTTT.

The chain links TRBV5-1 to TRBJ2-7, with D tentatively TRBD2 (5 bases). Germline loops: CDR1 SGHRS, CDR2 YFSETQ. This CDR3 spans 15 amino acids. The V end was cut by 4 bases, the J end by 4 bases, with 18 bases between. In DNA, the CDR3 is TGCGCCAGCAGCCTGGCGGCGGGTGACTGGTACGAGCAGTACTTC. Translated: CASSLAAGDWYEQYF.

The rearrangement uses TRBV6-5 and TRBJ1-4; 10 bases agree with TRBD1. Germline trimming cut 7 bases from V and 6 bases from J; bases unmatched to any gene: 5. This CDR3 is built from 14 residues. Germline-derived CDR1 and CDR2 are MNHEY and SVGAGI. The CDR3: CASTQGTGDEKLFF. The CDR3, as DNA: TGTGCCAGCACCCAGGGGACAGGGGATGAAAAACTGTTTTTT.